This T cell receptor (beta chain) was sequenced for a study of cytomegalovirus exposure and HLA in healthy donors. Study outcomes and limitations: Accounts indicate the classifier identified cytomegalovirus status with strong specificity and sensitivity. Reported findings show TCR beta sequences accurately forecast HLA-A and HLA-B alleles in most subjects.

About this clone itself: The antigen is not known.

The ends were cut back, 6 bases at V and 2 bases at J, with 16 bases in the middle. This CDR3 region has 15 residues. The germline V gene has CDR1 MNHEY and CDR2 SVGAGI. 13 Jbeta primers and 60 Vbeta primers were used for the PCR. Assay: immunoSEQ multiplex PCR; the TCRdb copy retains only in-frame clones and omits some. Here the sample spans around 65,000 clones, just under 80% being singletons. The source is a woman aged 25 to 45 in good health and CMV-seronegative. The source material was PBMCs. V usage is TRBV6-5 and J usage is TRBJ2-5, with D possibly being TRBD2 (7 bases). CDR3 region: CASSITGGPQETQYF. The CDR3 region has the DNA TGTGCCAGCAGCATCACGGGGGGCCCACAAGAGACCCAGTACTTC.